Reported below is one TCR beta chain. The target antigen is unknown. Possible read error: a much larger clone is one base away. The data derive from a study of T-cell reconstitution after alpha-beta-depleted transplantation in children. Study-level results: Surviving recipient T cells and thymic progenitors accounted for the high day-60 TCRbeta diversity observed in some patients. A year post-transplant, T-cell counts and diversity derived mostly from newly produced T cells. About two months after transplant, alpha-beta T cells reportedly came from several hundred expanded graft clones.

During its preparation, the TCRbeta library received unique molecular identifiers. TCRdb reanalysed the PCR reads using MiXCR and keeps one entry per CDR3 protein. The sample contains 300,000 to 400,000 distinct CDR3 sequences, about 16% of which appear only once. CDR1 LGHNA and CDR2 YSLEER come from the germline V gene. CDR3 length: 13 amino acids. Trimming pared 4 bases from V and 3 bases from J, leaving 10 bases between. This sequence joins TRBV4-3 and TRBJ2-7, with D possibly being TRBD2 (5 bases). The TCR originated in a male patient between 2 and 9 years old who had a stem cell transplant for acute lymphoblastic leukemia, so the T cells may come from the graft donor. The source was PBMCs, mostly from graft donor cells, collected 360 days after TCRalphabeta/CD19-depleted stem cell transplant. CDR3 sequence (DNA): TGCGCCAGCAGCCCAGGTGAGGGCTACGAGCAGTACTTC. Amino acid sequence: CASSPGEGYEQYF.